The 8 T cell receptor beta chains in this list originate from one sample, sequenced in a study of breast tumors, draining lymph nodes, adjacent tissues. Samples came from axillary lymph nodes draining the breast cancer. One entry per CDR3 protein, called by TCRdb with MiXCR from the multiplex PCR reads. The data contain about 200,000 distinct CDR3 sequences, approximately 30% of them seen just once; the ten biggest clones take up approximately 4.3%. Material: axillary lymph node tissue. These receptors were collected from a female donor with breast cancer. Some clones in this sample may be carry-over from other donors' samples.

The chain links TRBV7-9 to TRBJ2-1; 15 bases fit TRBD2. CDR1 SEHNR and CDR2 FQNEAQ come from the germline V gene (reference sequence). V was pared by 8 bases and J by 9 bases, with 8 bases of the junction left unmatched. The CDR3 consists of 15 residues. DNA of the CDR3: TGTGCCAGCGTACCGGGACTAGCGGGAGGTATTGAGCAGTTCTTC. Its translation is CASVPGLAGGIEQFF.

There are many counts of this clonotype. This chain links TRBV20-1 with TRBJ2-3, with D perhaps given as TRBD1 or TRBD2 (5 bases each). CDR1 and CDR2 from the germline V gene are DFQATT and SNEGSKA (reference sequence). Trimming pared 2 bases from V and 4 bases from J, leaving 19 bases between. The CDR3 has 16 residues. CDR3 coding DNA: TGCAGTGCTAGAAAGTATGGGGGAGCTGGGGCAGATACGCAGTATTTT. Protein: CSARKYGGAGADTQYF.

At least ten counts were recorded for this clonotype. J is TRBJ1-3 and V is TRBV5-6, with TRBD1 as a possible D gene (6 bases). The CDR3 has 15 residues. V lost 0 bases and J lost 4, with 11 bases in between. CDR1 SGHDT and CDR2 YYEEEE come from the germline V gene. The CDR3 loop reads CASSLGWQGGNTIYF. CDR3 sequence (DNA): TGTGCCAGCAGCTTGGGTTGGCAGGGGGGAAACACCATATATTTT.

In its sample, this clonotype was seen many times. The V call is TRBV2, the J call TRBJ2-2; TRBD1 aligns across 7 bases. The ends lost 4 bases at V and 5 bases at J; junction bases unmatched: 7. The CDR3 extends over 15 amino acids. From germline, CDR1 is SNHLY and CDR2 FYNNEI. The CDR3 DNA reads TGTGCCAGCAGTGTCGGACAGGAAGAGACCGGGGAGCTGTTTTTT. Translated: CASSVGQEETGELFF.

The table lists this clonotype with many counts. The chain joins TRBV20-1 to TRBJ1-5, with TRBD1 matching over 7 bases. Germline loops: CDR1 DFQATT, CDR2 SNEGSKA (reference sequence). The CDR3 loop spans 14 amino acids. Trimming removed 5 bases from V and 1 base from J; junction bases left unmatched: 5. CDR3 in DNA: TGCAGTGCTGGGTACAGGGGAAGCAATCAGCCCCAGCATTTT. As protein: CSAGYRGSNQPQHF.

The CDR3: CASSAYGQGARYGYTF. CDR3 nucleotides: TGTGCCAGCAGCGCCTATGGACAGGGGGCTCGGTATGGCTACACCTTC. The rearrangement uses TRBV7-9 and TRBJ1-2; 11 nucleotides agree with TRBD1. The CDR3 covers 16 residues. Germline-derived CDR1 and CDR2 are SEHNR and FQNEAQ (reference sequence). V was pared by 5 bases and J by 5 bases, with 10 bases of the junction left unmatched.

The chain combines TRBV5-1 with TRBJ1-1; 10 bases line up with TRBD1. Trimming at V came to 0 bases and at J to 11 bases, leaving 13 bases not matched to a gene. CDR3 size: 16 residues. Germline loops: CDR1 SGHRS, CDR2 YFSETQ. Written as DNA, the CDR3 is TGCGCCAGCAGCTTGGATGGACAGGGGGTATGGATTGGGGCTTTCTTT. Its translation: CASSLDGQGVWIGAFF. The full variable domain, in which reference TRBV5-1 and TRBJ1-1 provide the parts outside the CDR3, is KAGVTQTPRYLIKTRGQQVTLSCSPISGHRSVSWYQQTPGQGLQFLFEYFSETQRNKGNFPGRFSGRQFSNSRSEMNVSTLELGDSALYLCASSLDGQGVWIGAFFGQGTRLTVV.

The sample holds one count of this clonotype. Possible read error: a much larger clone is one base away. The chain links TRBV6-5 to TRBJ2-3; the match to TRBD2 covers 8 bases. After removal of 4 bases from V and 5 bases from J, the junction contained 8 bases not matched to a gene. Germline CDR1 MNHEY, CDR2 SVGAGI. The CDR3 contains 15 residues. The CDR3 here is CASSFQAGDGDTQYF. The DNA for the CDR3 is TGTGCCAGCAGTTTTCAAGCGGGAGATGGAGATACGCAGTATTTT.